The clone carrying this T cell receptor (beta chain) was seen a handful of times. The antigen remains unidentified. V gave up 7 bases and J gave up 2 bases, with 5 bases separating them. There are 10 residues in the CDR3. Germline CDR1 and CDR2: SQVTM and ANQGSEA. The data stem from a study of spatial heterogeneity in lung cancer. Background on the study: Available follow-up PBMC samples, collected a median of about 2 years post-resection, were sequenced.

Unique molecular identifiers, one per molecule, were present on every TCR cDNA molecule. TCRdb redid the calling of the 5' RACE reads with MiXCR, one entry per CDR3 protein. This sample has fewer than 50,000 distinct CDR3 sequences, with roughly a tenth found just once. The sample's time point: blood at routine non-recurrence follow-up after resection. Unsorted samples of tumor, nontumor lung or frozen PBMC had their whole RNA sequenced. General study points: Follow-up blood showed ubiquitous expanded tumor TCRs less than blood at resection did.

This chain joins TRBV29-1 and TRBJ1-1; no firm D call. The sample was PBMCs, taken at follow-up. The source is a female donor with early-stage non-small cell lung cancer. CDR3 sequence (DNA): TGCAGCGCCCGAAACACTGAAGCTTTCTTT. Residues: CSARNTEAFF.